These T cell receptor beta chains were read from a single sample in a study of T cells in Graves' hyperthyroidism and ophthalmopathy. TCRdb fed the multiplex PCR reads into MiXCR, producing one record per CDR3 protein. The data contain 500,000 to 650,000 distinct CDR3 sequences, 13% to 15% of them singletons. The sequencing input was blood. These receptors were taken from a woman between 50 and 59 years old with Graves' ophthalmopathy. Each CDR3 is given with its conserved first and last residue. D genes are given only for firm matches. Size tells how often a clone was seen (once, few, many) or the class of an expanded clone, and some rows leave it out.

NA	TRBV3-1	TRBJ2-1	once	CASSRQVGDDEQFF	TGTGCCAGCAGCCGACAGGTTGGGGACGATGAGCAGTTCTTC
TRBD2	TRBV28	TRBJ2-1	NA	CASSSVGLAGGPVEQFF	TGTGCCAGCAGTTCAGTGGGACTAGCGGGAGGGCCAGTTGAGCAGTTCTTC
TRBD2	TRBV20-1	TRBJ2-7	NA	CSARASGGYEQYF	TGCAGTGCTAGGGCTAGCGGAGGCTACGAGCAGTACTTC
TRBD2	TRBV7-2	TRBJ2-1	many	CATRGGRIQYNEQFF	TGTGCCACCCGGGGCGGGAGGATACAGTACAATGAGCAGTTCTTC
TRBD2	TRBV29-1	TRBJ2-5	NA	CSGEREGGETQYF	TGCAGCGGTGAGCGGGAGGGTGGGGAGACCCAGTACTTC
TRBD1	TRBV6-6	TRBJ1-5	many	CASSYPQGVGNQPQHF	TGTGCCAGCAGTTACCCGCAGGGGGTCGGCAATCAGCCCCAGCATTTT
TRBD2	TRBV10-3	TRBJ2-1	many	CAISETSGRVYSSYNEQFF	TGTGCCATCAGTGAGACTAGCGGGAGGGTGTATTCCTCCTACAATGAGCAGTTCTTC
TRBD1	TRBV7-6	TRBJ1-1	many	CASSLGFTGQPKQAFF	TGTGCCAGCAGCTTAGGGTTTACGGGACAGCCAAAGCAAGCTTTCTTT
NA	TRBV28	TRBJ2-3	many	CASSLGSTDTQYF	TGTGCCAGCAGTTTAGGGAGCACAGATACGCAGTATTTT
NA	TRBV3-1	TRBJ2-2	NA	CASSQRMPTKTGELFF	TGTGCCAGCAGCCAAAGAATGCCCACAAAAACCGGGGAGCTGTTTTTT
TRBD1	TRBV6-1	TRBJ2-5	many	CASSFSPGQGRFGQETQYF	TGTGCCAGCAGTTTTTCCCCGGGACAGGGGAGGTTTGGGCAAGAGACCCAGTACTTC
NA	TRBV5-1	TRBJ1-1	many	CASRDIGTEAFF	TGCGCCAGCCGGGACATTGGGACTGAAGCTTTCTTT
TRBD1	TRBV12-3/TRBV12-4	TRBJ2-3	many	CASSPPGTGPDTQYF	TGTGCCAGCAGTCCACCGGGGACAGGGCCAGATACGCAGTATTTT
TRBD2	TRBV24-1	TRBJ2-5	many	CATSPSGAEETQYF	TGTGCCACCAGTCCTAGCGGAGCGGAAGAGACCCAGTACTTC
TRBD2	TRBV14	TRBJ2-4	many	CASSSGTSGNIQYF	TGTGCCAGCAGTTCCGGGACTAGCGGAAACATTCAGTACTTC
TRBD2	TRBV27	TRBJ2-7	many	CASSLLLAGGPYEQYF	TGTGCCAGCAGTTTACTACTAGCGGGAGGGCCCTACGAGCAGTACTTC
NA	TRBV18	TRBJ1-6	many	CASSPRDAAYNSPLHF	TGTGCCAGCTCACCACGGGATGCCGCATATAATTCACCCCTCCACTTT
NA	TRBV30	TRBJ2-7	many	CASKGGRGALYEQYF	TGTGCCTCCAAGGGGGGCAGGGGGGCCCTCTACGAGCAGTACTTC
TRBD2	TRBV20-1	TRBJ2-1	many	CSARGSGSYNEQFF	TGCAGTGCTAGAGGTAGCGGGAGTTACAATGAGCAGTTCTTC
NA	TRBV7-6	TRBJ2-1	many	CASSKTPSDYNEQFF	TGTGCCAGCAGCAAAACCCCATCGGACTACAATGAGCAGTTCTTC
NA	TRBV7-3	TRBJ2-5	many	CASSPQGNTGQETQYF	TGTGCCAGCAGCCCACAGGGAAACACGGGACAAGAGACCCAGTACTTC
NA	TRBV28	TRBJ2-3	many	CASSPPSDTQYF	TGTGCCAGCAGTCCCCCCTCAGATACGCAGTATTTT
NA	TRBV3-2	TRBJ1-4	few	CASSRGLVGANEKLFF	TGTGCCAGCAGCCGGGGCTTGGTGGGGGCTAATGAAAAACTGTTTTTT
TRBD2	TRBV7-2	TRBJ2-1	many	CASSLRASGRRGEQFF	TGTGCCAGCAGCTTACGTGCTAGCGGGAGACGGGGTGAGCAGTTCTTC
TRBD2	TRBV28	TRBJ2-7	many	CASSITGLAYEQYF	TGTGCCAGCAGTATCACGGGACTAGCTTACGAGCAGTACTTC
TRBD1	TRBV12-3/TRBV12-4	TRBJ2-1	many	CASSFDRGLPNEQFF	TGTGCCAGCAGTTTCGACAGGGGACTCCCCAATGAGCAGTTCTTC
NA	TRBV27	TRBJ2-7	many	CASSRTRSYEQYF	TGTGCCAGCAGCCGGACACGCTCCTACGAGCAGTACTTC
NA	TRBV20-1	TRBJ1-5	many	CSARVVGGGNQPQHF	TGCAGTGCTAGAGTGGTGGGGGGAGGCAATCAGCCCCAGCATTTT
TRBD1	TRBV4-3	TRBJ2-5	many	CASSQLTGYIETQYF	TGCGCCAGCAGCCAATTGACAGGGTATATCGAGACCCAGTACTTC
NA	TRBV15	TRBJ2-3	NA	CATGLKFTDTQYF	TGTGCCACCGGCTTAAAATTCACAGATACGCAGTATTTT
TRBD1	TRBV15	TRBJ1-1	NA	CATSRKQGSAFF	TGTGCCACCAGCAGGAAACAGGGGAGCGCTTTCTTT
NA	TRBV5-1	TRBJ2-1	many	CASSLFTALNEQFF	TGCGCCAGCAGCTTGTTCACGGCGCTAAATGAGCAGTTCTTC
TRBD1	TRBV28	TRBJ2-3	many	CASSFSGQEADTQYF	TGTGCCAGCAGTTTCTCGGGACAGGAGGCAGATACGCAGTATTTT
TRBD1	TRBV15	TRBJ1-3	NA	CATSPTRTGSSGNTIYF	TGTGCCACCAGCCCTACCCGGACAGGGAGCTCTGGAAACACCATATATTTT
TRBD1	TRBV19	TRBJ2-7	NA	CTSSILAGGRYEQYF	TGTACCAGTAGTATTTTGGCAGGGGGCCGCTACGAGCAGTACTTC
NA	TRBV19	TRBJ2-1	NA	CASTTNLGRGSIRQFF	TGTGCCAGTACCACGAACTTAGGGAGAGGGTCTATTAGGCAGTTCTTC
NA	TRBV24-1	TRBJ1-1	many	CATRGTGKQTEAFF	TGTGCCACCAGGGGAACAGGGAAACAGACTGAAGCTTTCTTT
NA	TRBV18	TRBJ2-2	many	CASSPLQGAAGELFF	TGTGCCAGCTCACCACTGCAGGGTGCAGCCGGGGAGCTGTTTTTT
TRBD1	TRBV5-8	TRBJ1-5	NA	CASSYRDRWGNQPQHF	TGTGCCAGCAGCTATCGGGACAGGTGGGGCAATCAGCCCCAGCATTTT
TRBD1	TRBV18	TRBJ2-7	many	CASSSGTDYEQYF	TGTGCCAGCTCTTCCGGGACAGACTACGAGCAGTACTTC
NA	TRBV29-1	TRBJ2-5	NA	CSVGEVAQETQYF	TGCAGCGTTGGGGAGGTCGCCCAAGAGACCCAGTACTTC
NA	TRBV30	TRBJ1-5	many	CAWQTGPINQPQHF	TGTGCCTGGCAGACGGGGCCCATCAATCAGCCCCAGCATTTT
TRBD1	TRBV7-9	TRBJ2-2	few	CASFHHRGRNTGELFF	TGTGCCAGCTTCCATCACAGGGGGCGAAACACCGGGGAGCTGTTTTTT
NA	TRBV27	TRBJ2-3	many	CASRRRGAGPSTDTQYF	TGTGCCAGCAGGCGGAGGGGTGCGGGCCCTAGCACAGATACGCAGTATTTT
NA	TRBV15	TRBJ2-7	many	CATSRGQGGSEQYF	TGTGCCACCAGCAGAGGACAGGGAGGTTCCGAGCAGTACTTC